This TCR beta chain was sequenced in a study of T cell changes during pregnancy in multiple sclerosis. V shed 6 bases and J 6 bases; nucleotides not matched to a gene: 19. This CDR3 region has 18 residues. CDR1 SGHRS and CDR2 YFSETQ come from the germline V gene. This table comes from immunoSEQ multiplex PCR, and its TCRdb copy is limited to in-frame clones, with some not included. Counted here are about 34,000 clones, 90% occurring once; the ten biggest clones make up around 11%. This sequence was found in a female donor with multiple sclerosis, enrolled in a pregnancy study. V and J are TRBV5-1 and TRBJ2-3; 10 bases fit TRBD2. The sample consisted of CD8+ T cells from peripheral blood mononuclear cells, taken before pregnancy. CDR3 residues: CASIHRGREREGGDTQYF. CDR3 nucleotide sequence: TGCGCCAGCATCCACCGAGGGCGGGAGCGGGAGGGCGGCGATACGCAGTATTTT.